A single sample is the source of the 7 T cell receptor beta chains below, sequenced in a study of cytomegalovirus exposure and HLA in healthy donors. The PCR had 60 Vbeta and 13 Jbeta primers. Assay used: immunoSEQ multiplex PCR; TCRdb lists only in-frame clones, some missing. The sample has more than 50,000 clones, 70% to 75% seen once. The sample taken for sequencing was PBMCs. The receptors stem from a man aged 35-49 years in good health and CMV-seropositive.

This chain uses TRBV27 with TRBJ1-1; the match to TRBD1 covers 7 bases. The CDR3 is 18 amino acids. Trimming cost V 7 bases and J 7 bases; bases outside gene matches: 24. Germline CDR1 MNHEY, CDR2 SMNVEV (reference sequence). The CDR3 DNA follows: TGTGCCAGCAACCCACTCTATAGAATGCGGACAGGCTATGGTGAAGCTTTCTTT. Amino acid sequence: CASNPLYRMRTGYGEAFF.

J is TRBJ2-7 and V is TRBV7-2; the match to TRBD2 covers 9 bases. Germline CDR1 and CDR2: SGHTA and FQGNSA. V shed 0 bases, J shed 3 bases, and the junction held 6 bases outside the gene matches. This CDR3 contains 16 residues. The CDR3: CASSLAAGGNYYEQYF. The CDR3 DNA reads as TGTGCCAGCAGCTTAGCAGCGGGGGGTAATTACTACGAGCAGTACTTC.

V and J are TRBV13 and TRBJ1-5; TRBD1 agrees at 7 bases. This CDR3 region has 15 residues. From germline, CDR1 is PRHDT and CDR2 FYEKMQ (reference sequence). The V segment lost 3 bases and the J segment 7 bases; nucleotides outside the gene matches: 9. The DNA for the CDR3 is TGTGCCAGCAGCTTGGGGACAGCGGAAGGACAGCCCCAGCATTTT. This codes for CASSLGTAEGQPQHF.

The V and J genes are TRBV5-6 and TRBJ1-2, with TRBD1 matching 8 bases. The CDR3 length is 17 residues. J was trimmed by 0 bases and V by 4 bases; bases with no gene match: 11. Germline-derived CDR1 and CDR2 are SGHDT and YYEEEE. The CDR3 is CASSPTGAKGTNYGYTF. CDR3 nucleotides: TGTGCCAGCAGCCCGACAGGGGCCAAAGGGACTAACTATGGCTACACCTTC.

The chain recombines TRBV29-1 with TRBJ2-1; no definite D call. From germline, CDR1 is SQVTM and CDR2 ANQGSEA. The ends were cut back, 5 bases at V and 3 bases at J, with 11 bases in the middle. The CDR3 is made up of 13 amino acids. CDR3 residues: CSVSGPYYNEQFF. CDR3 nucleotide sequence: TGCAGCGTTTCTGGCCCTTACTACAATGAGCAGTTCTTC.

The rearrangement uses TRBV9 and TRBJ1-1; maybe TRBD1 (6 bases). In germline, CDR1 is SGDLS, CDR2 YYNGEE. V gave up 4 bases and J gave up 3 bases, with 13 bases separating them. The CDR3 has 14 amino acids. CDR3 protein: CASSIGGRDTEAFF. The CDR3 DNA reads TGTGCCAGCAGCATCGGGGGGCGCGACACTGAAGCTTTCTTT.

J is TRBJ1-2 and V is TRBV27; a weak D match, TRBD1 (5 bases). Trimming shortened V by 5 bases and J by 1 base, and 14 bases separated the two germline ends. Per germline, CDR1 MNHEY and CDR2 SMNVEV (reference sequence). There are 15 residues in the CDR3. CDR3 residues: CASSTPDRLNYGYTF. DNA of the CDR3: TGTGCCAGCAGTACTCCCGACAGACTTAACTATGGCTACACCTTC.